This T cell receptor beta chain derives from a study of T cell responses to AZD1222 COVID-19 vaccine. Study-level findings and limits: Donors were largely white British and mainly female; clonal diversity was possibly underestimated.

TCRdb's table, derived via immunoSEQ multiplex PCR, lists solely in-frame clones and lacks some. The sample lists about 150,000 clones, less than 95% occurring once. Germline assignment: CDR1 LNHDA and CDR2 SQIVND (reference sequence). This CDR3 is built from 21 residues. Trimming at V came to 0 bases and at J to 0 bases, leaving 13 bases not matched to a gene. A remark on this clone: The antigen is not known.

Sequences were derived from peripheral blood, sampled on day 0 of AZD1222 vaccination. The V and J genes are TRBV19 and TRBJ2-1, with 11 bases matching TRBD2. This TCR derives from an adult in good health. The CDR3 nucleotides read TGTGCCAGTAGTATAGATCACCGGACTAGCGGGCGACAGAGCTCCTACAATGAGCAGTTCTTC. Residues: CASSIDHRTSGRQSSYNEQFF.